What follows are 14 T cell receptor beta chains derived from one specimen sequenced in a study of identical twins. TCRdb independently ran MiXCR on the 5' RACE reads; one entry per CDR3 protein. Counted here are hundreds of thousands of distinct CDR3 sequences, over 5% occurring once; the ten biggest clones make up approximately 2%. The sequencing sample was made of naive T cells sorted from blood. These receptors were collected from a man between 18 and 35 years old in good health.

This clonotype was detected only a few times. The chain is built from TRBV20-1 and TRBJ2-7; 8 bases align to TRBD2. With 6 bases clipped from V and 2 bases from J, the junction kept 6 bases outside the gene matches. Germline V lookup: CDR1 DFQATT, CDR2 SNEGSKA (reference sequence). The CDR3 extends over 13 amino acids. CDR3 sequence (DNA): TGCAGTGCCCACGGGAGGGCCACCTACGAGCAGTACTTC. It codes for CSAHGRATYEQYF.

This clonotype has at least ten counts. CDR3 protein: CASSLEGRDRNTGELFF. As DNA, the CDR3 is TGTGCCAGCAGTTTGGAGGGCCGGGACAGGAACACCGGGGAGCTGTTTTTT. The chain has TRBV12-3 or TRBV12-4 and TRBJ2-2; D possibly corresponds to TRBD1 (7 bases). Between the trimmed V and J ends, which lost 3 bases and 1 base, there was a span of 15 bases. CDR3 length: 17 amino acids.

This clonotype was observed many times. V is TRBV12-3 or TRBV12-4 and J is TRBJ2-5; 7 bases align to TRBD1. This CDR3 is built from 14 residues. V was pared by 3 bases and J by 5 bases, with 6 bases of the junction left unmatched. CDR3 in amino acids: CASSFGQVYETQYF. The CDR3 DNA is TGTGCCAGCAGTTTCGGACAGGTTTACGAGACCCAGTACTTC.

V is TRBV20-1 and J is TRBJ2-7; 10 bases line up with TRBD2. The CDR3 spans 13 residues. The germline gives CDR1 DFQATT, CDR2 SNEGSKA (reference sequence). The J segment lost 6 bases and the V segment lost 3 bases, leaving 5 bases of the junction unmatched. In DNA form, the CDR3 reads TGCAGTGCTAGTAGCGGGAGGTTAGGCGAGCAGTACGTC. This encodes CSASSGRLGEQYV.

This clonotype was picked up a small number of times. The CDR3 region is CASSLSGLAASAQYF. CDR3 DNA: TGTGCCAGCAGTTTATCCGGACTAGCCGCCTCTGCGCAGTATTTT. The chain links TRBV12-3 or TRBV12-4 to TRBJ2-3, with 8 bases identical to TRBD2. The CDR3 is 15 residues long. V trimming: 2 bases; J trimming: 10 bases; junction bases outside the gene matches: 11.

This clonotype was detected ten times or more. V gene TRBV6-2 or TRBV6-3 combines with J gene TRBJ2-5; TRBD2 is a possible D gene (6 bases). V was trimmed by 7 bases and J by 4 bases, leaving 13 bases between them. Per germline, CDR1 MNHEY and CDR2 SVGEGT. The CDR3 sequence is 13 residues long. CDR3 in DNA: TGTGCCAGCATCTCGAGGAGGGCAGAGACCCAGTACTTC. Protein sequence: CASISRRAETQYF.

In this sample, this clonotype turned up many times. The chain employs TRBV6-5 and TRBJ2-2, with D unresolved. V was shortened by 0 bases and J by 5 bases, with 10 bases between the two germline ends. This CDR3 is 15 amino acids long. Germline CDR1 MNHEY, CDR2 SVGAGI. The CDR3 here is CASSYSRLETGELFF. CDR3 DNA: TGTGCCAGCAGTTACTCGAGATTGGAGACCGGGGAGCTGTTTTTT.

The CDR3 DNA follows: TGCAGTGCCGTACACCGGCAGGGTGGGAATCAGCCCCAGCATTTT. It translates to CSAVHRQGGNQPQHF. This chain links TRBV20-1 with TRBJ1-5; a possible D gene is TRBD1 (5 bases). CDR3 length equals 15 residues. The germline V gene encodes CDR1 DFQATT and CDR2 SNEGSKA (reference sequence). V dropped 6 bases and J dropped 4 bases, with 19 bases sitting between them.

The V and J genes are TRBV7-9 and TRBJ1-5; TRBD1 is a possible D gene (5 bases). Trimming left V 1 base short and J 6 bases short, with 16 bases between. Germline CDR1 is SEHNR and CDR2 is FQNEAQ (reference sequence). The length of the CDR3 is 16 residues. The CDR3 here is CASSLGRLGVAQPQHF. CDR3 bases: TGTGCCAGCAGCTTAGGCAGGCTGGGGGTGGCTCAGCCCCAGCATTTT.

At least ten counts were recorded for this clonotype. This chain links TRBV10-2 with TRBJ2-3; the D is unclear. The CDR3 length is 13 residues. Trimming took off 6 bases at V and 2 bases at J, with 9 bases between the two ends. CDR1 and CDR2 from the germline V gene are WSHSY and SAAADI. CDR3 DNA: TGCGCCAGCAGGCGGCAGAACACAGATACGCAGTATTTT. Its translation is CASRRQNTDTQYF.

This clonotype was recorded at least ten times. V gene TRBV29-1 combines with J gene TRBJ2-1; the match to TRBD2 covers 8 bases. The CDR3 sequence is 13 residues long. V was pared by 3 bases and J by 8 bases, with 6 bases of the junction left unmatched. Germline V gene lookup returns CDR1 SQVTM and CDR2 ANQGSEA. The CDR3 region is CSVESAGGDEQFF. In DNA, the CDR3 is TGCAGCGTTGAGTCTGCGGGAGGCGATGAGCAGTTCTTC.

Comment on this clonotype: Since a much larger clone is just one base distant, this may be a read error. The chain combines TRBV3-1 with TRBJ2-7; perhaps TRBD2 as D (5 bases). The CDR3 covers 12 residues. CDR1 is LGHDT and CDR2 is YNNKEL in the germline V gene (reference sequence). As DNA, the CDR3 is TGTGGCAGCAGCCATCGGTCGGGGGAGCAGTACGTC. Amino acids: CGSSHRSGEQYV.

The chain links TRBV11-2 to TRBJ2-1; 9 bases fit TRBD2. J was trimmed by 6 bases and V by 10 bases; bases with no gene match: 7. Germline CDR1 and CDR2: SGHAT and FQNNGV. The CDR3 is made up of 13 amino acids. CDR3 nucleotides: TGTGCCACCCCCGGGACTAGCATCAATGAGCAGTTCTTC. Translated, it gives CATPGTSINEQFF.

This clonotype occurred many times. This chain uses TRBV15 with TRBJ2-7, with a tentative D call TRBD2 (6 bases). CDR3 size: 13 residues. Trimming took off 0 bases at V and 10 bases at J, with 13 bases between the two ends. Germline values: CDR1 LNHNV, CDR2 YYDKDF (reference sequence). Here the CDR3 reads CATSRDRTGVQYV. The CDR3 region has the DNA TGTGCCACCAGCAGAGATAGAACGGGAGTACAGTACGTC.